There are a few counts of the clone carrying this T cell receptor (beta chain). This record belongs to a study of blood T cell repertoires in COVID-19. Looking at the study overall: Sites in the United States, Italy and Spain provided acute and convalescent COVID-19 samples. T cells, B-cell-depleted T cells, or PBMCs provided the cDNA or gDNA that served as material.

Original processing methods: Nucleated cell counts were estimated from reference gene primer amplification. TCRdb's table, derived via immunoSEQ multiplex PCR, lists solely in-frame clones and lacks some. V, J and clone size are those of that table, while D and trimming were read from the DNA. The sample has more than 55,000 clones, roughly 85% seen once; the top ten hold 1.3%. Germline lookup yields CDR1 SGHTA and CDR2 FQGNSA. Trimming pared 2 bases from V and 4 bases from J, leaving 12 bases between. The CDR3 extends over 15 amino acids. Sequenced input: peripheral blood. This chain joins TRBV7-2 and TRBJ1-5, with D unclear. This clonotype was sampled from a woman of 80 years or more with acute or convalescent COVID-19. CDR3 bases: TGTGCCAGCAGCTTACGGCAGACTTCTAATCAGCCCCAGCATTTT. Translated, it gives CASSLRQTSNQPQHF.